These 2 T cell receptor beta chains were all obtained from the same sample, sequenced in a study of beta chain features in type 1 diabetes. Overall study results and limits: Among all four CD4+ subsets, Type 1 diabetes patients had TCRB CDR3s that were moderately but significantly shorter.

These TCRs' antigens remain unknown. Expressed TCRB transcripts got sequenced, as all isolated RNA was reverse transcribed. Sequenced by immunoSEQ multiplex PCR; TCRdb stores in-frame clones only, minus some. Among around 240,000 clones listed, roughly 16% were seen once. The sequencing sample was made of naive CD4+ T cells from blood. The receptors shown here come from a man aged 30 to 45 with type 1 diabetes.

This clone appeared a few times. The DNA of the CDR3 is TGTGCCAGCAGCTTAGCAACCGGGACGATGAACACTGAAGCTTTCTTT. Amino acid sequence: CASSLATGTMNTEAFF. This rearrangement joins TRBV7-9 to TRBJ1-1; a weak D match, TRBD1 (5 bases). V lost 0 bases, J lost 0 bases, and 11 bases lay in between. Germline V CDR1 and CDR2: SEHNR, FQNEAQ (reference sequence). The CDR3 runs 16 residues.

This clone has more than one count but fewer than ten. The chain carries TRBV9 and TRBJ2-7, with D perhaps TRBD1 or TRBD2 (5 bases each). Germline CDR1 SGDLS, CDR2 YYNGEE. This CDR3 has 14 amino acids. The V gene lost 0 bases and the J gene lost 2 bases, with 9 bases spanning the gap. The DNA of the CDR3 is TGTGCCAGCAGCGTAGGACGAGGGGCCTACGAGCAGTACTTC. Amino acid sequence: CASSVGRGAYEQYF.